The rows below give T cell receptor beta chains drawn from one sample of a study of T cells in tumors after PD-1 blockade. The protocol was immunoSEQ multiplex PCR, while the TCRdb copy is restricted to in-frame clones and leaves out a portion. The profile shows some 7,200 clones, nearly 70% of them singletons. This specimen was tumor tissue, taken after anti-PD-1 treatment. The receptors were gathered from a human donor with basal cell carcinoma. The CDR3 runs from the conserved cysteine through the conserved F or W. D genes are given only for firm matches. Part of the rows lack a size; the others show once, few, many or a class for expanded clones.

CDR3nt: TGCGCCAGCAGCTCCGGGAACAGCGTAAACACCATATATTTT; CDR3aa: CASSSGNSVNTIYF; v_gene: TRBV5-1; abundance: -; d_gene: -; j_gene: TRBJ1-3
CDR3nt: TGCGCCAGCAGCTTGGGAATGGACAATCAGCCCCAGCATTTT; CDR3aa: CASSLGMDNQPQHF; v_gene: TRBV5-1; abundance: few; d_gene: -; j_gene: TRBJ1-5
CDR3nt: TGTGCCATCAGTGAGTCAACACTCGGCGCCGGTTCACCCCTCCACTTT; CDR3aa: CAISESTLGAGSPLHF; v_gene: TRBV10-3; abundance: -; d_gene: -; j_gene: TRBJ1-6
CDR3nt: TGCGCCAGCAGCCAAGACCTCCCGGGGGCGGCCTATAATTCACCCCTCCACTTT; CDR3aa: CASSQDLPGAAYNSPLHF; v_gene: TRBV4-3; abundance: -; d_gene: -; j_gene: TRBJ1-6
CDR3nt: TGTGCCAGCTGTACCCAACAGGGGTGTGGCGAGCAGTACTTC; CDR3aa: CASCTQQGCGEQYF; v_gene: TRBV6-5; abundance: few; d_gene: TRBD1; j_gene: TRBJ2-7
CDR3nt: TGTGCCAGCAGTGAGACTAGCGGGAGGGGTTACGAGCAGTACTTC; CDR3aa: CASSETSGRGYEQYF; v_gene: TRBV6-6; abundance: few; d_gene: TRBD2; j_gene: TRBJ2-7
CDR3nt: TGTGCCAGCAGGAAATACAGGGTCGACGAGCAGTACTTC; CDR3aa: CASRKYRVDEQYF; v_gene: TRBV27; abundance: once; d_gene: -; j_gene: TRBJ2-7
CDR3nt: TGCGCCAGCAGCATCTTCAGGGCAGATACGCAGTATTTT; CDR3aa: CASSIFRADTQYF; v_gene: TRBV5-1; abundance: -; d_gene: -; j_gene: TRBJ2-3
CDR3nt: TGCAGCGTTTATCGGGGGGCCTACAATGAGCAGTTCTTC; CDR3aa: CSVYRGAYNEQFF; v_gene: TRBV29-1; abundance: -; d_gene: TRBD2; j_gene: TRBJ2-1
CDR3nt: TGTGCCAGCAGCTTAGCGAGGACTAGCGGGGGGGATGAGCAGTTCTTC; CDR3aa: CASSLARTSGGDEQFF; v_gene: TRBV7-9; abundance: few; d_gene: TRBD2; j_gene: TRBJ2-1
CDR3nt: TGTGCCAGCCAACCGACCAGGGGTAGGTACGAGCAGTACTTC; CDR3aa: CASQPTRGRYEQYF; v_gene: TRBV28; abundance: -; d_gene: -; j_gene: TRBJ2-7
CDR3nt: TGTGCCAGCAGCGGGGAAGCTACGCAGTATTTT; CDR3aa: CASSGEATQYF; v_gene: TRBV2; abundance: -; d_gene: -; j_gene: TRBJ2-3
CDR3nt: TGTGCCACCAGTGATCACACCGGGACAGGGTTCTACGAGCAGTACTTC; CDR3aa: CATSDHTGTGFYEQYF; v_gene: TRBV24-1; abundance: -; d_gene: TRBD1; j_gene: TRBJ2-7